This TCR beta chain originates from a study of blood T cell repertoires in COVID-19. About the research overall: Nucleic acid was either cDNA or gDNA, and it came from T cells, B-cell-depleted T cells, or PBMCs.

Data came from immunoSEQ multiplex PCR; TCRdb stores just in-frame clones and leaves some out. The table includes 20,000 or so clones, 65% to 85% detected once. V was cut by 1 base and J by 8 bases, with 12 bases left in between. CDR1 is SGHDT and CDR2 is YYEEEE in the germline V gene. This CDR3 spans 13 amino acids. V usage is TRBV5-6 and J usage is TRBJ1-2, with D possibly matching TRBD1 (6 bases). The sample consisted of peripheral blood. This TCR was recovered from a middle-aged man with active or convalescent COVID-19. CDR3: CASSLRGMLGYTF. CDR3 nucleotides: TGTGCCAGCAGCTTGAGGGGGATGCTGGGCTACACCTTC.